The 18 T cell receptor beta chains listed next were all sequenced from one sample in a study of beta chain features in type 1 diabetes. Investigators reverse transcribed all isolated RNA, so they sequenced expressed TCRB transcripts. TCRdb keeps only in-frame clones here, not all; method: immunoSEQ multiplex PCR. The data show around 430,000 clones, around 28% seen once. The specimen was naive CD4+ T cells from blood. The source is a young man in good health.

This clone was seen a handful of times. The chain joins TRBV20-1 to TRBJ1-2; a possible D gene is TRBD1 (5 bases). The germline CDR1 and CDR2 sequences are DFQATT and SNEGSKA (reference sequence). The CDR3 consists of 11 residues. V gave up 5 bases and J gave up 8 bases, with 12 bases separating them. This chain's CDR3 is CSAWDLDGYTF. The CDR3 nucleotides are TGCAGTGCTTGGGACTTGGACGGCTACACCTTC.

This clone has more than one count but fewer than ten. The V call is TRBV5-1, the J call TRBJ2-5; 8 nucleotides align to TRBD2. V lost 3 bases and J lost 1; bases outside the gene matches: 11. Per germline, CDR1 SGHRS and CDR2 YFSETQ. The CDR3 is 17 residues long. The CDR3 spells CASSSGSSGTIQETQYF. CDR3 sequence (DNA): TGCGCCAGCAGCTCTGGTAGTAGCGGGACGATCCAAGAGACCCAGTACTTC. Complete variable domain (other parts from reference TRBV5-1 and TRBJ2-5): KAGVTQTPRYLIKTRGQQVTLSCSPISGHRSVSWYQQTPGQGLQFLFEYFSETQRNKGNFPGRFSGRQFSNSRSEMNVSTLELGDSALYLCASSSGSSGTIQETQYFGPGTRLLVL.

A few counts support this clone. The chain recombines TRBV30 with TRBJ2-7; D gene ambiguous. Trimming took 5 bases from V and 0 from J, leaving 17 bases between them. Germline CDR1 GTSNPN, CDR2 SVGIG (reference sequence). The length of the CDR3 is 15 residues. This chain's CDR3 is CAWGIGQPNSYEQYF. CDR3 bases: TGTGCCTGGGGAATCGGTCAGCCGAACTCCTACGAGCAGTACTTC.

CDR3 nucleotides: TGTGCCAGCAGTTATGCCGGACTAGCGGCCGTGTACGAGCAGTACTTC. It specifies CASSYAGLAAVYEQYF. The chain links TRBV9 to TRBJ2-7; TRBD2 agrees at 10 bases. The V segment lost 5 bases and the J segment 4 bases; nucleotides outside the gene matches: 12. The CDR3 length is 16 residues. Per the germline V gene, CDR1 is SGDLS and CDR2 is YYNGEE.

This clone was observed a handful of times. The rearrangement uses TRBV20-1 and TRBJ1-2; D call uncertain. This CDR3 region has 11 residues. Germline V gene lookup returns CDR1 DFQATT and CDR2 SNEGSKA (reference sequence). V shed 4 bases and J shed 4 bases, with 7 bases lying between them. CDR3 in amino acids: CSATHSYGYTF. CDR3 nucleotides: TGCAGTGCTACACACTCCTATGGCTACACCTTC.

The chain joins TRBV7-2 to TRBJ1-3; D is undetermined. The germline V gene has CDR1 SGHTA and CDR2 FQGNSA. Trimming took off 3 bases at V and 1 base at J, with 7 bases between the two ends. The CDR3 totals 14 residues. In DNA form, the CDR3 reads TGTGCCAGCAGCTTTGGATTATCTGGAAACACCATATATTTT. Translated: CASSFGLSGNTIYF.

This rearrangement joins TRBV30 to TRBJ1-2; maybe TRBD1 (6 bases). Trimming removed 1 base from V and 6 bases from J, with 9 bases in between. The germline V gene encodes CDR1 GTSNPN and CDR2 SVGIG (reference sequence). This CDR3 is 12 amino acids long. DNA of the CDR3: TGTGCCTGGAGTGCGGGGGGCGATGGCTACACCTTC. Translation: CAWSAGGDGYTF.

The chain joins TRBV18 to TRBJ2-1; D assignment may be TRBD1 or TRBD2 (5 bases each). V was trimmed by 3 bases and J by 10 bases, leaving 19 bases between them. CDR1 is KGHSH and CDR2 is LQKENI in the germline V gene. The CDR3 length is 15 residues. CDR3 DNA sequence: TGTGCCAGCTCACCTCAACACCTCGGGGCTCTAGAGCAGTTCTTC. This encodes CASSPQHLGALEQFF.

CDR3 region: CASSLFIDSVSTDTQYF. Written as DNA, the CDR3 is TGTGCCAGCAGCTTATTTATTGATAGCGTTAGCACAGATACGCAGTATTTT. The chain carries TRBV7-9 and TRBJ2-3, with D possibly matching TRBD2 (5 bases). The germline gives CDR1 SEHNR, CDR2 FQNEAQ (reference sequence). Trimming pared 2 bases from V and 0 bases from J, leaving 15 bases between. This CDR3 has 17 amino acids.

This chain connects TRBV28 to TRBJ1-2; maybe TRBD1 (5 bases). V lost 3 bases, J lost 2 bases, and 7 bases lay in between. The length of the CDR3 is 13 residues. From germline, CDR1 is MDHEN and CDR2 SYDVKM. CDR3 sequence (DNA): TGTGCCAGCAGTTTCGCAGGGAACTATGGCTACACCTTC. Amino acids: CASSFAGNYGYTF.

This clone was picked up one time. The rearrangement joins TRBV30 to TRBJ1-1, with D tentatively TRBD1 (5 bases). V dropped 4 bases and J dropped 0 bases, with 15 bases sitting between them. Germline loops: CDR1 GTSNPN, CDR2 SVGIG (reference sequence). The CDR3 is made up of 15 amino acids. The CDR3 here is CAWTLRGNLNTEAFF. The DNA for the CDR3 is TGTGCCTGGACCCTACGGGGGAATCTGAACACTGAAGCTTTCTTT.

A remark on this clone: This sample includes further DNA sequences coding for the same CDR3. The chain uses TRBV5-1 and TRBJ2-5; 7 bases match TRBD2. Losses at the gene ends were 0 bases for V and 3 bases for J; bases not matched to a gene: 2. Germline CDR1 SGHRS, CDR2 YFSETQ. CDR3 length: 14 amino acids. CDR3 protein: CASSLGGSEETQYF. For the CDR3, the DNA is TGCGCCAGCAGCTTGGGCGGGAGTGAAGAGACCCAGTACTTC.

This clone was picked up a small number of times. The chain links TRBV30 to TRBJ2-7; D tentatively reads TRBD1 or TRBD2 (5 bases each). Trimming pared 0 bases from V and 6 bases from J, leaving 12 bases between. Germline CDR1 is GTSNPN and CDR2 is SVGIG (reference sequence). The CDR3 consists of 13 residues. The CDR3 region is CAWSVYGAGEQYF. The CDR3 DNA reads TGTGCCTGGAGTGTATACGGGGCGGGCGAGCAGTACTTC.

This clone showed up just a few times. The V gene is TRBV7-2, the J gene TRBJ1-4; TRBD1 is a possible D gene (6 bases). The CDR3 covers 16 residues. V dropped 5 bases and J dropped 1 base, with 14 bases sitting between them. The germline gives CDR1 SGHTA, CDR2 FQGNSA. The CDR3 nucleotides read TGTGCCAGCAGCCCCGGGAGGGGGAGAACTAATGAAAAACTGTTTTTT. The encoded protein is CASSPGRGRTNEKLFF.

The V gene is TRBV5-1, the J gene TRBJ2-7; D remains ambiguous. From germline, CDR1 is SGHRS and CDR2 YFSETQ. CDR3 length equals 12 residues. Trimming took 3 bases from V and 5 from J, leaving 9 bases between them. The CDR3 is CASSYLMDEQYF. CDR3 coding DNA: TGCGCCAGCAGCTACCTCATGGACGAGCAGTACTTC.

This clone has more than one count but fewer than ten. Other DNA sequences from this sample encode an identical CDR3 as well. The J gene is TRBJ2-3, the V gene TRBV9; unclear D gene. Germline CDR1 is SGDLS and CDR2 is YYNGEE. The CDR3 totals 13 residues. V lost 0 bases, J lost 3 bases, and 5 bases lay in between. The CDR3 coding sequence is TGTGCCAGCAGCGTAGATATTACAGATACGCAGTATTTT. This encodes CASSVDITDTQYF.

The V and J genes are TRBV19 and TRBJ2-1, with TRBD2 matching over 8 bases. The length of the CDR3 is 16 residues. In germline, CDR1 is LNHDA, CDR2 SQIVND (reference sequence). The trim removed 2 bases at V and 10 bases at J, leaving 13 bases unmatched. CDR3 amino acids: CASSISPGVAGKEQFF. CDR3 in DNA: TGTGCCAGTAGTATAAGCCCCGGGGTAGCGGGAAAAGAGCAGTTCTTC.

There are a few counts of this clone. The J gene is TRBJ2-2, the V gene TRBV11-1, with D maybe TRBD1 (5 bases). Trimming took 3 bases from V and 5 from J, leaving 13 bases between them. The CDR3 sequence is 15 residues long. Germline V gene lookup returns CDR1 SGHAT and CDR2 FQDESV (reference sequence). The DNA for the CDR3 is TGTGCCAGCAGCTTCGTAGACTCAGGGACCGGGGAGCTGTTTTTT. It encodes CASSFVDSGTGELFF.